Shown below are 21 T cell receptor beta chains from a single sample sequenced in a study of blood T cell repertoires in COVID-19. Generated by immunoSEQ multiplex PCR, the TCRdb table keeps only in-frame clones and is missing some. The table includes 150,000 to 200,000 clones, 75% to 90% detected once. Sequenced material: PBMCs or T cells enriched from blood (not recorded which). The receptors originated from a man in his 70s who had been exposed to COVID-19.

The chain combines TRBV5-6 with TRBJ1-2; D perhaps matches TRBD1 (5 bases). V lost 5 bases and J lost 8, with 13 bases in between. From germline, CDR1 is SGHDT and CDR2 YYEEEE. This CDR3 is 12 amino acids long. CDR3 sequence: CASSGAPLGYTF. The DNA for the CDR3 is TGTGCCAGCAGTGGGGCACCCCTCGGCTACACCTTC.

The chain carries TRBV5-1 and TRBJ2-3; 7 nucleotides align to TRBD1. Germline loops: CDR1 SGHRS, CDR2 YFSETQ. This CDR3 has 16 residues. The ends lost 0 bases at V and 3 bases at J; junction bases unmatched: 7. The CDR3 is CASSLGTGTRTDTQYF. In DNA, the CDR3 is TGCGCCAGCAGCTTGGGGACAGGAACCCGTACAGATACGCAGTATTTT.

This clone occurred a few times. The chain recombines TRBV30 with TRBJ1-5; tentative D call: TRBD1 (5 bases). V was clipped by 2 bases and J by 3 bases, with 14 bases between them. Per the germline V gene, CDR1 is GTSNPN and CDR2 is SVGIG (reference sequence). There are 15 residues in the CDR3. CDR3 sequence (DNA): TGTGCCTGGAGTCGCGACAGTCACTACAATCAGCCCCAGCATTTT. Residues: CAWSRDSHYNQPQHF. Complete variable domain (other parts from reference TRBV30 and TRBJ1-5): SQTIHQWPATLVQPVGSPLSLECTVEGTSNPNLYWYRQAAGRGLQLLFYSVGIGQISSEVPQNLSASRPQDRQFILSSKKLLLSDSGFYLCAWSRDSHYNQPQHFGDGTRLSIL.

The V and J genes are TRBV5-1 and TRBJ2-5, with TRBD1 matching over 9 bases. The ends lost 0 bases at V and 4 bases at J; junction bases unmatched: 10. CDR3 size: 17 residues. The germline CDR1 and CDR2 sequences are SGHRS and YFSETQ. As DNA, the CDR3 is TGCGCCAGCAGCTTGGCCTGGGTGGTACAGGGGGCAGAGACCCAGTACTTC. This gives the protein CASSLAWVVQGAETQYF.

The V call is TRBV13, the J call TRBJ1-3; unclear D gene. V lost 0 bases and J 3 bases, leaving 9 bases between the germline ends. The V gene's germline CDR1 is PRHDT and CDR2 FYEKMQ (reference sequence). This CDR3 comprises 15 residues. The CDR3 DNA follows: TGTGCCAGCAGCTTAGGCAGGAGGGTTGGAAACACCATATATTTT. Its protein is CASSLGRRVGNTIYF.

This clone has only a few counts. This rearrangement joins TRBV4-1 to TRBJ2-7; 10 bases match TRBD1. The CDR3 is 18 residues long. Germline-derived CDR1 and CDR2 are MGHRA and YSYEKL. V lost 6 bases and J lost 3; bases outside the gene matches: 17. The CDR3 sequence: CASRQSPGQGIGYYEQYF. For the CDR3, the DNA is TGCGCCAGCAGACAATCCCCGGGACAGGGGATAGGGTACTACGAGCAGTACTTC.

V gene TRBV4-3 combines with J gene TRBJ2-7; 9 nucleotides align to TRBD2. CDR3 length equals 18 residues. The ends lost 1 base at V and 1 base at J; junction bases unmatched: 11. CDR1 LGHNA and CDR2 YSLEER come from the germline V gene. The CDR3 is CASSQGIQREVTSYEQYF. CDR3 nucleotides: TGCGCCAGCAGCCAAGGAATTCAGCGGGAGGTGACATCCTACGAGCAGTACTTC.

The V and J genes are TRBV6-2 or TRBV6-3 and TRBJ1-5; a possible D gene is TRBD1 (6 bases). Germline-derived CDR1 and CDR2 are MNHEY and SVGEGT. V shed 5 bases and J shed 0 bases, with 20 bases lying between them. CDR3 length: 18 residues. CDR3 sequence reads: CASSTTLGQQYSNQPQHF. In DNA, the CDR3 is TGTGCCAGCAGTACTACGCTTGGACAGCAATATAGCAATCAGCCCCAGCATTTT.

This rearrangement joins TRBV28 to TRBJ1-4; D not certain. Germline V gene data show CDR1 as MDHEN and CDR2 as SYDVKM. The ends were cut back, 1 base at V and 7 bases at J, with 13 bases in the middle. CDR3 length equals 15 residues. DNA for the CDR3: TGTGCCAGCAGTTTATCGTTTAAGACTGGTGAAAAACTGTTTTTT. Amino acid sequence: CASSLSFKTGEKLFF. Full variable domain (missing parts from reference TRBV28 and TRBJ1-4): DVKVTQSSRYLVKRTGEKVFLECVQDMDHENMFWYRQDPGLGLRLIYFSYDVKMKEKGDIPEGYSVSREKKERFSLILESASTNQTSMYLCASSLSFKTGEKLFFGSGTQLSVL.

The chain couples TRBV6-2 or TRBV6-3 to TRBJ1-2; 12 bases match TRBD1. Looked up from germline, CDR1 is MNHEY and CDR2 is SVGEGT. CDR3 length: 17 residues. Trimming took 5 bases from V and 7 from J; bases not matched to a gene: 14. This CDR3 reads CASSPPMGQGAGAGYTF. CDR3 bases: TGTGCCAGCAGTCCCCCCATGGGACAGGGGGCTGGAGCTGGCTACACCTTC.

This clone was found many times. CDR3 DNA sequence: TGTGCCAGCAGCCATAACCTGGGGACTAGCGGGAGTAATAATGAGCAGTTCTTC. Protein product: CASSHNLGTSGSNNEQFF. The gene calls are TRBV14 and TRBJ2-1; 14 nucleotides match TRBD2. The germline CDR1 and CDR2 sequences are SGHDN and FVKESK. The V gene end was trimmed by 3 bases and the J gene end by 7 bases; junction bases not matched to a gene: 11. The CDR3 is 18 amino acids. The complete variable domain, with remaining parts taken from reference TRBV14 and TRBJ2-1, reads EAGVTQFPSHSVIEKGQTVTLRCDPISGHDNLYWYRRVMGKEIKFLLHFVKESKQDESGMPNNRFLAERTGGTYSTLKVQPAELEDSGVYFCASSHNLGTSGSNNEQFFGPGTRLTVL.

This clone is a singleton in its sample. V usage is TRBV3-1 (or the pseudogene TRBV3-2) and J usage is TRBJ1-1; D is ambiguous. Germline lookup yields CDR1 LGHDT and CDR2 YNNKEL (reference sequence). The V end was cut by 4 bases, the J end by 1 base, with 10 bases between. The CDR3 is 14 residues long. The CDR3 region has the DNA TGTGCCAGCAGCCCCGGCGGCAAGAACACTGAAGCTTTCTTT. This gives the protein CASSPGGKNTEAFF.

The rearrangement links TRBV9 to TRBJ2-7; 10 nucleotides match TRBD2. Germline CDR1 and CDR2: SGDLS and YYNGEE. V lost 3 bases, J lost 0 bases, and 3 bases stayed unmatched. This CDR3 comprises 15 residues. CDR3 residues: CASSASGGSSYEQYF. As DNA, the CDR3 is TGTGCCAGCAGCGCTAGCGGGGGCAGCTCCTACGAGCAGTACTTC.

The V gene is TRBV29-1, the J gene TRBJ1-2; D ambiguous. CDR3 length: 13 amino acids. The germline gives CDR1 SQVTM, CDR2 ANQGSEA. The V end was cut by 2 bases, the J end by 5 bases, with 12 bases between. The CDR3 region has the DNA TGCAGCGTTGAACCCCCACAGCTATATGGCTACACCTTC. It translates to CSVEPPQLYGYTF.

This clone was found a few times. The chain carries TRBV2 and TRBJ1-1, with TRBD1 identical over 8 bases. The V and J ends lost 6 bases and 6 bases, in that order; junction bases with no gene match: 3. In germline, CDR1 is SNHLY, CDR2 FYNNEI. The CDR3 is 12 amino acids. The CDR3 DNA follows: TGTGCCAGCAGCGGACAGGGCGCTGAAGCTTTCTTT. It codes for CASSGQGAEAFF.

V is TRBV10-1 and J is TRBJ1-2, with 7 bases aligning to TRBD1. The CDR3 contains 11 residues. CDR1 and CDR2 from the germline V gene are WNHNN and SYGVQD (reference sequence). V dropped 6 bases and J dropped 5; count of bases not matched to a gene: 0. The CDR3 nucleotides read TGCGCCAGCAGGACAGGGTATGGCTACACCTTC. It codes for CASRTGYGYTF.

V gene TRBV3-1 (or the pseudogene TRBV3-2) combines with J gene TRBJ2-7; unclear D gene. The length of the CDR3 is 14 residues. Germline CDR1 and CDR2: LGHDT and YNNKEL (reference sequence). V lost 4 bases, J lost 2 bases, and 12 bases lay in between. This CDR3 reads CASSRPEPAYEQYF. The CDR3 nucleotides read TGTGCCAGCAGCCGCCCGGAGCCCGCCTACGAGCAGTACTTC.

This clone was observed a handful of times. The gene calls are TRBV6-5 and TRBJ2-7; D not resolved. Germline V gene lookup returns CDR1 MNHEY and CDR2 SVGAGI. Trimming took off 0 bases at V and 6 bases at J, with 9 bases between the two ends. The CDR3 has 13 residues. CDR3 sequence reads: CASSYSSSGEQYF. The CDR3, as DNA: TGTGCCAGCAGTTACTCCTCTTCGGGCGAGCAGTACTTC.

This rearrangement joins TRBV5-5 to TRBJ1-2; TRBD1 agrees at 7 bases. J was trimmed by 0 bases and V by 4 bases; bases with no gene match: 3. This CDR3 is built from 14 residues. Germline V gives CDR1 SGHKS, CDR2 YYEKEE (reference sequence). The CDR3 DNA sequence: TGTGCCAGCAGCCTCGACAGGGCTAACTATGGCTACACCTTC. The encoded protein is CASSLDRANYGYTF.

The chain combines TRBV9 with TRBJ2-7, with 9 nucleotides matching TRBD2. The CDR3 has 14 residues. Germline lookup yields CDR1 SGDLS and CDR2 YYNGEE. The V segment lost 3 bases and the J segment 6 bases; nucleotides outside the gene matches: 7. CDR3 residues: CASSALAGVGEQYF. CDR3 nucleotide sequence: TGTGCCAGCAGCGCTTTAGCGGGAGTTGGCGAGCAGTACTTC.

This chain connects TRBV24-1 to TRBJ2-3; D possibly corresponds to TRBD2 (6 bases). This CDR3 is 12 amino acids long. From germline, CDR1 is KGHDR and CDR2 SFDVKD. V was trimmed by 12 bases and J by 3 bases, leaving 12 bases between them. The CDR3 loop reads CASGGDTDTQYF. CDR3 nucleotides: TGTGCCTCCGGCGGGGATACAGATACGCAGTATTTT.